The rows below give T cell receptor beta chains drawn from one sample of a study of control samples from healthy donors and cancer patients. TCRdb's table, derived via immunoSEQ multiplex PCR, lists solely in-frame clones and lacks some. The table shows some 57,000 clones, with 85% to 95% occurring only once. Sequencing used blood. These receptors all come from a man aged 25-45 years in good health. The CDR3 runs from the conserved cysteine through the conserved F or W. Fields, in order: J gene, clone size, D gene, V gene, CDR3 DNA, CDR3 protein. A D gene is named only where the DNA matches it firmly. The size of a clone is reported for some rows only, either as once, few or many, or as a class for expanded clones.

J gene: TRBJ2-7; clone size: NA; D gene: TRBD1; V gene: TRBV5-1; CDR3 DNA: TGCGCCAGCAGCCCGACAGGGAACTCCTACGAGCAGTACTTC; CDR3 protein: CASSPTGNSYEQYF
J gene: TRBJ2-1; clone size: NA; D gene: TRBD1; V gene: TRBV7-9; CDR3 DNA: TGTGCCAGCAGCACTAATGCCGGGACAGGGGACAATGAGCAGTTCTTC; CDR3 protein: CASSTNAGTGDNEQFF
J gene: TRBJ1-1; clone size: NA; D gene: NA; V gene: TRBV7-3; CDR3 DNA: TGTGCCAGCAGCTCGGGGGCAGTTACTGAAGCTTTCTTT; CDR3 protein: CASSSGAVTEAFF
J gene: TRBJ2-7; clone size: NA; D gene: TRBD1; V gene: TRBV19; CDR3 DNA: TGTGCCAGTAGTATATTCACAGGGGAATCCGAGCAGTACTTC; CDR3 protein: CASSIFTGESEQYF
J gene: TRBJ1-5; clone size: NA; D gene: NA; V gene: TRBV6-5; CDR3 DNA: TGTGCCAGCAGAACGGACGGGAATCAGCCCCAGCATTTT; CDR3 protein: CASRTDGNQPQHF
J gene: TRBJ2-1; clone size: NA; D gene: NA; V gene: TRBV19; CDR3 DNA: TGTGCCAGTAGTATTAGTCATCCCAGCTCCTACAATGAGCAGTTCTTC; CDR3 protein: CASSISHPSSYNEQFF
J gene: TRBJ1-5; clone size: NA; D gene: TRBD1; V gene: TRBV19; CDR3 DNA: TGTGCCAGTAGTATAGGTTGGCGGGACAGGCACAATCAGCCCCAGCATTTT; CDR3 protein: CASSIGWRDRHNQPQHF
J gene: TRBJ1-2; clone size: NA; D gene: TRBD1; V gene: TRBV15; CDR3 DNA: TGTGCCACCAGCAGAGGGACAGGGGGTTGGGGCACCTTC; CDR3 protein: CATSRGTGGWGTF
J gene: TRBJ1-5; clone size: once; D gene: NA; V gene: TRBV19; CDR3 DNA: TGTGCCAGTAGCCTCGACAGATTTAGCAATCAGCCCCAGCATTTT; CDR3 protein: CASSLDRFSNQPQHF
J gene: TRBJ2-5; clone size: NA; D gene: NA; V gene: TRBV27; CDR3 DNA: TGTGCCAGCAGTTTATCCCCTAGCGCTCACGAGACCCAGTACTTC; CDR3 protein: CASSLSPSAHETQYF
J gene: TRBJ2-2; clone size: NA; D gene: TRBD2; V gene: TRBV5-4; CDR3 DNA: TGTGCCAGCACACTAGCGGGAGTAGACACCGGGGAGCTGTTTTTT; CDR3 protein: CASTLAGVDTGELFF
J gene: TRBJ1-1; clone size: NA; D gene: NA; V gene: TRBV4-1; CDR3 DNA: TGCGCCAGCAGTCGATGGGCCATGAACACTGAAGCTTTCTTT; CDR3 protein: CASSRWAMNTEAFF
J gene: TRBJ2-7; clone size: NA; D gene: NA; V gene: TRBV11-2; CDR3 DNA: TGTGCCAGCAGCTTAGAGTCCGGGTCGTCCTACGAGCAGTACTTC; CDR3 protein: CASSLESGSSYEQYF
J gene: TRBJ2-1; clone size: NA; D gene: NA; V gene: TRBV4-1; CDR3 DNA: TGCGCCAGCAGCCAAGCGTCCTCCTACAATGAGCAGTTCTTC; CDR3 protein: CASSQASSYNEQFF
J gene: TRBJ1-5; clone size: NA; D gene: NA; V gene: TRBV18; CDR3 DNA: TGTGCCAGCTCGCGGGACAAAAATCAGCCCCAGCATTTT; CDR3 protein: CASSRDKNQPQHF
J gene: TRBJ1-4; clone size: once; D gene: TRBD1; V gene: TRBV3-1/TRBV3-2; CDR3 DNA: TGTGCCAGCAGCCAAGGACAGGGTTCTAATGAAAAACTGTTTTTT; CDR3 protein: CASSQGQGSNEKLFF
J gene: TRBJ1-1; clone size: NA; D gene: NA; V gene: TRBV6-5; CDR3 DNA: TGTGCCAGCAGGGGAACAGGGCCGAACACTGAAGCTTTCTTT; CDR3 protein: CASRGTGPNTEAFF
J gene: TRBJ1-5; clone size: NA; D gene: NA; V gene: TRBV6-1; CDR3 DNA: TGTGCCAGCAGTGTTAATTCGGGGCCGAGCAATCAGCCCCAGCATTTT; CDR3 protein: CASSVNSGPSNQPQHF
J gene: TRBJ2-3; clone size: NA; D gene: NA; V gene: TRBV27; CDR3 DNA: TGTGCCAGCAGTTTATCAGCAGATACGCAGTATTTT; CDR3 protein: CASSLSADTQYF
J gene: TRBJ2-3; clone size: few; D gene: NA; V gene: TRBV19; CDR3 DNA: TGTGCCAGTAGTAGTGCTAGCACAGATACGCAGTATTTT; CDR3 protein: CASSSASTDTQYF
J gene: TRBJ2-2; clone size: NA; D gene: NA; V gene: TRBV9; CDR3 DNA: TGTGCCAGCAGCACCGGGACAACGAACACCGGGGAGCTGTTTTTT; CDR3 protein: CASSTGTTNTGELFF
J gene: TRBJ1-1; clone size: NA; D gene: NA; V gene: TRBV9; CDR3 DNA: TGTGCCAGCAGCCTCAGAGGGAACACTGAAGCTTTCTTT; CDR3 protein: CASSLRGNTEAFF
J gene: TRBJ2-7; clone size: NA; D gene: TRBD1; V gene: TRBV7-9; CDR3 DNA: TGTGCCAGCAGTTACGACAGGGGGCCCTACGAGCAGTACTTC; CDR3 protein: CASSYDRGPYEQYF
J gene: TRBJ1-6; clone size: NA; D gene: NA; V gene: TRBV6-5; CDR3 DNA: TGTGCCAGCACCCCAGGTGGGGGCTCACCCCTCCACTTT; CDR3 protein: CASTPGGGSPLHF
J gene: TRBJ1-1; clone size: few; D gene: NA; V gene: TRBV11-2; CDR3 DNA: TGTGCCAGCAGCGACTCCGGGGGGAACACTGAAGCTTTCTTT; CDR3 protein: CASSDSGGNTEAFF
J gene: TRBJ1-4; clone size: once; D gene: NA; V gene: TRBV4-1; CDR3 DNA: TGCGCCAGCAGCCTCTTAACCACCCCCGACGGTGCAACTAATGAAAAACTGTTTTTT; CDR3 protein: CASSLLTTPDGATNEKLFF
J gene: TRBJ2-2; clone size: NA; D gene: TRBD2; V gene: TRBV9; CDR3 DNA: TGTGCCAGCAGCACGACTAGCGGGGCGAACACCGGGGAGCTGTTTTTT; CDR3 protein: CASSTTSGANTGELFF
J gene: TRBJ1-4; clone size: NA; D gene: NA; V gene: TRBV5-6; CDR3 DNA: TGTGCCAGCAGCTTGGGGGAGCCCTATAATGAAAAACTGTTTTTT; CDR3 protein: CASSLGEPYNEKLFF
J gene: TRBJ2-2; clone size: once; D gene: TRBD2; V gene: TRBV7-9; CDR3 DNA: TGTGCCAGCAGCCCGACTAGCGGGAGGGCCCCGACGAACACCGGGGAGCTGTTTTTT; CDR3 protein: CASSPTSGRAPTNTGELFF
J gene: TRBJ1-2; clone size: NA; D gene: TRBD1; V gene: TRBV3-1/TRBV3-2; CDR3 DNA: TGTGCCAGCAGCCAAGTCGACAGGGGGCTAGCTAACTATGGCTACACCTTC; CDR3 protein: CASSQVDRGLANYGYTF
J gene: TRBJ1-1; clone size: NA; D gene: TRBD1; V gene: TRBV28; CDR3 DNA: TGTGCCAGCAGTTACAGGGGACTGAACACTGAAGCTTTCTTT; CDR3 protein: CASSYRGLNTEAFF
J gene: TRBJ2-7; clone size: NA; D gene: NA; V gene: TRBV21-1; CDR3 DNA: TGTGCCAGCAGCGCCCGTGTAGGTGGGTCCTACGAGCAGTACTTC; CDR3 protein: CASSARVGGSYEQYF
J gene: TRBJ2-7; clone size: NA; D gene: NA; V gene: TRBV6-5; CDR3 DNA: TGTGCCAGCAGTTACTCGGGGGAGTACGAGCAGTACTTC; CDR3 protein: CASSYSGEYEQYF
J gene: TRBJ2-5; clone size: few; D gene: NA; V gene: TRBV5-1; CDR3 DNA: TGCGCCAGCAGCAAACAAGCGCAAGAGACCCAGTACTTC; CDR3 protein: CASSKQAQETQYF
J gene: TRBJ2-5; clone size: once; D gene: TRBD1; V gene: TRBV19; CDR3 DNA: TGTGCCAGTAGTATTGAGGGGGCGGGCGGGACCCAGTACTTC; CDR3 protein: CASSIEGAGGTQYF
J gene: TRBJ2-7; clone size: once; D gene: NA; V gene: TRBV27; CDR3 DNA: TGTGCCAGCAGTTTAGGGGACGGGCCCTACGAGCAGTACTTC; CDR3 protein: CASSLGDGPYEQYF
J gene: TRBJ1-5; clone size: NA; D gene: TRBD1; V gene: TRBV6-6; CDR3 DNA: TGTGCCAGCACCCAGGGACAGAACAATCAGCCCCAGCATTTT; CDR3 protein: CASTQGQNNQPQHF
J gene: TRBJ2-7; clone size: NA; D gene: TRBD2; V gene: TRBV11-2; CDR3 DNA: TGTGCCAGCAGCTCCCGGACTAGCGGGAGCTTTTACGAGCAGTACTTC; CDR3 protein: CASSSRTSGSFYEQYF
J gene: TRBJ2-2; clone size: NA; D gene: NA; V gene: TRBV9; CDR3 DNA: TGTGCCAGCAGCGCCCTGGGGACCCTTCCTAACACCGGGGAGCTGTTTTTT; CDR3 protein: CASSALGTLPNTGELFF
J gene: TRBJ2-2; clone size: NA; D gene: NA; V gene: TRBV5-4; CDR3 DNA: TGTGCCAGCAGCAGGACTTCCGGGGAGCTGTTTTTT; CDR3 protein: CASSRTSGELFF
J gene: TRBJ1-6; clone size: NA; D gene: NA; V gene: TRBV9; CDR3 DNA: TGTGCCAGCAGCGTAGGGGGACTGACAAATTCACCCCTCCACTTT; CDR3 protein: CASSVGGLTNSPLHF
J gene: TRBJ2-7; clone size: NA; D gene: TRBD1; V gene: TRBV11-2; CDR3 DNA: TGTGCCAGCAGCCCCTTGACAGGGAACTACGAGCAGTACTTC; CDR3 protein: CASSPLTGNYEQYF
J gene: TRBJ2-1; clone size: NA; D gene: TRBD1; V gene: TRBV27; CDR3 DNA: TGTGCCAGCACCAAAGGGGGGGTCGGGACAGGGGTCAATGAGCAGTTCTTC; CDR3 protein: CASTKGGVGTGVNEQFF
J gene: TRBJ2-5; clone size: few; D gene: TRBD1; V gene: TRBV6-2/TRBV6-3; CDR3 DNA: TGTGCCAGCAGCCCGGACAGGGTGGAGACCCAGTACTTC; CDR3 protein: CASSPDRVETQYF
J gene: TRBJ2-7; clone size: NA; D gene: TRBD1; V gene: TRBV28; CDR3 DNA: TGTGCCAGCAGAACGGACAGGTCCTACGAGCAGTACTTC; CDR3 protein: CASRTDRSYEQYF
J gene: TRBJ2-7; clone size: once; D gene: NA; V gene: TRBV28; CDR3 DNA: TGTGCCAGCGGCCCCCGGGACTCCTCCTACGAGCAGTACTTC; CDR3 protein: CASGPRDSSYEQYF
J gene: TRBJ1-1; clone size: few; D gene: TRBD1; V gene: TRBV9; CDR3 DNA: TGTGCCAGCAGCGAGGGGCCATGGACAGGGACTCCTGACACTGAAGCTTTCTTT; CDR3 protein: CASSEGPWTGTPDTEAFF
J gene: TRBJ2-7; clone size: NA; D gene: TRBD2; V gene: TRBV7-3; CDR3 DNA: TGTGCCAGCAGCTGGACTAGCGGGAGCTACGAGCAGTACTTC; CDR3 protein: CASSWTSGSYEQYF
J gene: TRBJ1-1; clone size: NA; D gene: NA; V gene: TRBV19; CDR3 DNA: TGTGCCAGTAGTAACTCGAACACTGAAGCTTTCTTT; CDR3 protein: CASSNSNTEAFF
J gene: TRBJ2-7; clone size: NA; D gene: TRBD2; V gene: TRBV30; CDR3 DNA: TGTGCCTGGAGTGGACTAGCGGGAGCCTACGAGCAGTACTTC; CDR3 protein: CAWSGLAGAYEQYF
J gene: TRBJ1-2; clone size: NA; D gene: NA; V gene: TRBV5-1; CDR3 DNA: TGCGCCAGCAGCTTCCTTCCCCGGGGGACCGAGGGCTACACCTTC; CDR3 protein: CASSFLPRGTEGYTF
J gene: TRBJ1-6; clone size: once; D gene: TRBD1; V gene: TRBV5-5; CDR3 DNA: TGTGCCAGCAGCGTGACAGGGGCATTTGATTCACCCCTCCACTTT; CDR3 protein: CASSVTGAFDSPLHF
J gene: TRBJ2-7; clone size: once; D gene: TRBD2; V gene: TRBV9; CDR3 DNA: TGTGCCAGCAGAACCGGGAGGGCCTCCTACGAGCAGTACTTC; CDR3 protein: CASRTGRASYEQYF